This T cell receptor beta chain was retrieved from a study of metastatic and nonmetastatic thyroid tumors. This clone was recorded at least ten times. Trimming shortened V by 5 bases and J by 3 bases, and 14 bases separated the two germline ends. CDR3 size: 15 residues. The germline V gene encodes CDR1 SGHTA and CDR2 FQGTGA. TCRdb reprocessed the PCR reads via MiXCR. The sample carries tens of thousands of clones, 10% to 11% recorded once. Thyroid surgery had not been preceded by any treatment in any patient. J is TRBJ2-1 and V is TRBV7-3; D call uncertain. The origin of this receptor is a female donor with papillary thyroid cancer or a benign thyroid nodule (not recorded which). Some clones in this sample may be carry-over from other donors' samples. The sequenced material came from blood. For the CDR3, the DNA is TGTGCCAGCAGCCTGAAGAAGAGAGGCTACAATGAGCAGTTCTTC. Translation gives CASSLKKRGYNEQFF.